The 25 T cell receptor beta chains listed next were all sequenced from one sample in a study of CD8 T cells in Susac syndrome. RNA in amounts of about 0.45 to 1 ug was reverse transcribed with random hexamers. One entry per CDR3 protein, called by TCRdb with MiXCR from the immunoSEQ multiplex PCR reads. The data hold 170,000 or so distinct CDR3 sequences, with roughly 94% observed a single time. Specimen: CD4+ T cells from PBMCs. Receptors were obtained from a human donor with Susac syndrome.

The CDR3: CSVEDRRGGTYEQYF. Written as DNA, the CDR3 is TGCAGCGTTGAAGATCGCCGCGGGGGGACCTACGAGCAGTACTTC. This rearrangement joins TRBV29-1 to TRBJ2-7, with 8 bases lining up with TRBD2. After removal of 0 bases from V and 2 bases from J, the junction contained 6 bases not matched to a gene. CDR3 length: 15 amino acids. The germline gives CDR1 SQVTM, CDR2 ANQGSEA.

The V and J genes are TRBV15 and TRBJ1-5; a weak D match, TRBD1 (5 bases). V was clipped by 1 base and J by 7 bases, with 17 bases between them. The CDR3 length is 16 residues. Looked up from germline, CDR1 is LNHNV and CDR2 is YYDKDF (reference sequence). CDR3 sequence: CATSRVSAGSGQPQHF. In DNA, the CDR3 is TGTGCCACCAGCAGAGTATCGGCAGGGTCCGGACAGCCCCAGCATTTT.

The chain links TRBV25-1 to TRBJ2-7; D perhaps matches TRBD1 (6 bases). CDR1 is MGHDK, CDR2 SYGVNS, per germline. The V end was cut by 0 bases, the J end by 1 base, with 7 bases between. This CDR3 comprises 14 residues. The DNA of the CDR3 is TGTGCCAGCAGTGAATACGGACAGTCCTACGAGCAGTACTTC. This codes for CASSEYGQSYEQYF.

The gene calls are TRBV20-1 and TRBJ2-4; 7 bases match TRBD1. Per the germline V gene, CDR1 is DFQATT and CDR2 is SNEGSKA (reference sequence). After removal of 6 bases from V and 0 bases from J, the junction contained 5 bases not matched to a gene. There are 14 residues in the CDR3. CDR3 bases: TGCAGTGCCAAAGACAGGGTAGCCAAAAACATTCAGTACTTC. Its protein is CSAKDRVAKNIQYF.

The chain is built from TRBV4-3 and TRBJ1-1, with TRBD1 matching over 10 bases. The CDR3 is 15 amino acids. The trim removed 3 bases at V and 3 bases at J, leaving 4 bases unmatched. Per the germline V gene, CDR1 is LGHNA and CDR2 is YSLEER. The CDR3 DNA follows: TGCGCCAGCAGCCAGATTGGACAGGGGGACACTGAAGCTTTCTTT. Translated, it gives CASSQIGQGDTEAFF.

The genes are TRBV3-1 and TRBJ1-1; possibly TRBD1 for D (6 bases). The V end was cut by 7 bases, the J end by 3 bases, with 15 bases between. Germline CDR1 LGHDT, CDR2 YNNKEL (reference sequence). The CDR3 has 14 amino acids. DNA of the CDR3: TGTGCCAGCACCCAGGGGAGGGGCGACACTGAAGCTTTCTTT. This translates into CASTQGRGDTEAFF.

V usage is TRBV28 and J usage is TRBJ2-7; D is ambiguous. V lost 5 bases, J lost 2 bases, and 4 bases lay in between. Germline V gene data show CDR1 as MDHEN and CDR2 as SYDVKM. The CDR3 length is 11 residues. CDR3 amino acids: CASSVTYEQYF. The CDR3 DNA reads as TGTGCCAGCAGTGTCACCTACGAGCAGTACTTC.

The CDR3: CATSNRLRPDTQYF. The CDR3 nucleotides read TGTGCCACCAGCAACCGACTGCGGCCAGATACGCAGTATTTT. The chain uses TRBV15 and TRBJ2-3; D gene ambiguous. CDR1 and CDR2 (germline): LNHNV, YYDKDF (reference sequence). Trimming left V 4 bases short and J 4 bases short, with 12 bases between. CDR3 size: 14 residues.

The J gene is TRBJ1-2, the V gene TRBV20-1, with a possible D match to TRBD1 (6 bases). This CDR3 has 11 amino acids. Trimming took 8 bases from V and 7 from J, leaving 14 bases between them. The germline gives CDR1 DFQATT, CDR2 SNEGSKA (reference sequence). The CDR3 nucleotides are TGCAGTCTATGGGGGCGGCTTGGCTACACCTTC. This encodes CSLWGRLGYTF.

CDR3 sequence (DNA): TGTGCCAGCAGTTACGGGCGGGCAAGCAATGAGCAGTTCTTC. Translation gives CASSYGRASNEQFF. The genes are TRBV6-5 and TRBJ2-1; D possibly corresponds to TRBD2 (5 bases). CDR3 size: 14 residues. Germline V CDR1 and CDR2: MNHEY, SVGAGI. V lost 2 bases, J lost 6 bases, and 11 bases lay in between.

The rearrangement joins TRBV28 to TRBJ2-2; TRBD1 matches at 8 bases. This CDR3 comprises 14 residues. Germline lookup yields CDR1 MDHEN and CDR2 SYDVKM. Losses at the gene ends were 6 bases for V and 7 bases for J; bases not matched to a gene: 7. In DNA form, the CDR3 reads TGTGCCAGCAGCTCAGGGGGCTTGGGCGGGGAGCTGTTTTTT. Its protein product is CASSSGGLGGELFF.

The chain recombines TRBV12-3 or TRBV12-4 with TRBJ2-1; TRBD2 matches at 7 bases. This CDR3 comprises 15 residues. The V and J ends lost 6 bases and 8 bases, in that order; junction bases with no gene match: 13. In DNA form, the CDR3 reads TGTGCCAGCAGCCGGCCCGGGGGGAGGGTCCATGAGCAGTTCTTC. Translating it yields CASSRPGGRVHEQFF.

The chain joins TRBV7-2 to TRBJ1-2; no clear D. CDR1 SGHTA and CDR2 FQGNSA come from the germline V gene. The CDR3 length is 14 residues. Trimming cost V 5 bases and J 1 base, with 11 bases left between them. The CDR3 reads CASSLGMGNYGYTF. CDR3 nucleotides: TGTGCCAGCAGCCTGGGTATGGGTAACTATGGCTACACCTTC.

The chain recombines TRBV9 with TRBJ2-3; a weak D match, TRBD1 (6 bases). The CDR3 covers 13 residues. V was shortened by 3 bases and J by 3 bases, with 8 bases between the two germline ends. Germline V gene lookup returns CDR1 SGDLS and CDR2 YYNGEE. CDR3 sequence reads: CASSAQGTDTQYF. CDR3 DNA sequence: TGTGCCAGCAGCGCGCAGGGGACAGATACGCAGTATTTT. Full variable domain (outside the CDR3, taken from reference TRBV9 and TRBJ2-3): DSGVTQTPKHLITATGQRVTLRCSPRSGDLSVYWYQQSLDQGLQFLIQYYNGEERAKGNILERFSAQQFPDLHSELNLSSLELGDSALYFCASSAQGTDTQYFGPGTRLTVL.

The V and J genes are TRBV5-1 and TRBJ1-2; 7 nucleotides align to TRBD1. The V gene's germline CDR1 is SGHRS and CDR2 YFSETQ. The CDR3 length is 14 residues. Losses at the gene ends were 0 bases for V and 2 bases for J; bases not matched to a gene: 1. The CDR3 region is CASSLVTGNYGYTF. The CDR3 region has the DNA TGCGCCAGCAGCTTGGTGACAGGGAACTATGGCTACACCTTC.

In DNA form, the CDR3 reads TGCAGTGCTTGGGACCCAGATACGCAGTATTTT. It yields the protein CSAWDPDTQYF. The chain is built from TRBV20-1 and TRBJ2-3; D could derive from TRBD1 or TRBD2 (5 bases each). This CDR3 contains 11 residues. CDR1 is DFQATT and CDR2 is SNEGSKA in the germline V gene (reference sequence). The V end lost 5 bases, the J end lost 4 bases, and 7 bases lay between the germline ends.

The chain joins TRBV6-5 to TRBJ2-2; no reliable D call. The CDR3 runs to 12 residues. The V and J ends lost 8 bases and 1 base respectively, with 5 bases between them. Germline CDR1 is MNHEY and CDR2 is SVGAGI. This CDR3 reads CASFRNTGELFF. The CDR3 nucleotides read TGTGCCAGCTTTAGGAACACCGGGGAGCTGTTTTTT.

The table lists this clonotype with a few counts. V and J are TRBV20-1 and TRBJ2-7, with 9 bases aligning to TRBD2. Germline V lookup: CDR1 DFQATT, CDR2 SNEGSKA (reference sequence). CDR3 length: 14 residues. The DNA of the CDR3 is TGCAGAGCACTTCGGACTAGCGCTTCCTACGAGCAGTACTTC. It encodes CRALRTSASYEQYF.

This clonotype is a singleton in its sample. The genes are TRBV28 and TRBJ1-1; D is ambiguous. The V and J ends lost 11 bases and 0 bases respectively, with 10 bases between them. The CDR3 loop spans 12 amino acids. Germline V gene sequence: CDR1 MDHEN, CDR2 SYDVKM. For the CDR3, the DNA is TGTGCCCTTCAGCAGTTGAACACTGAAGCTTTCTTT. This gives the protein CALQQLNTEAFF.

CDR3 loop: CASSPRGTASNQPQHF. DNA of the CDR3: TGTGCCAGCAGCCCCCGTGGGACAGCCTCCAATCAGCCCCAGCATTTT. The chain combines TRBV4-2 with TRBJ1-5, with TRBD1 matching 7 bases. Trimming at V came to 4 bases and at J to 3 bases, leaving 9 bases not matched to a gene. The germline V gene has CDR1 LGHNA and CDR2 YNFKEQ. The CDR3 spans 16 residues.

The CDR3 loop reads CATSSTGAHYGYTF. The CDR3 DNA reads as TGTGCCACCAGCAGCACAGGCGCCCACTATGGCTACACCTTC. The chain carries TRBV15 and TRBJ1-2; weak D call: TRBD1 (5 bases). Trimming took off 3 bases at V and 3 bases at J, with 11 bases between the two ends. Germline CDR1 is LNHNV and CDR2 is YYDKDF (reference sequence). The CDR3 runs 14 residues. Drawing the rest from reference TRBV15 and TRBJ1-2, the complete variable domain is DAMVIQNPRYQVTQFGKPVTLSCSQTLNHNVMYWYQQKSSQAPKLLFHYYDKDFNNEADTPDNFQSRRPNTSFCFLDIRSPGLGDTAMYLCATSSTGAHYGYTFGSGTRLTVV.

The chain couples TRBV12-3 or TRBV12-4 to TRBJ1-5; unclear D gene. V shed 8 bases and J shed 5 bases, with 10 bases lying between them. The CDR3 length is 12 residues. In DNA, the CDR3 is TGTGCCAGCGCTCGGCGGGATCAGCCCCAGCATTTT. Translating gives CASARRDQPQHF.

This clonotype was recorded once. The V and J genes are TRBV4-3 and TRBJ2-7, with D maybe TRBD1 (5 bases). Germline CDR1 reads LGHNA; CDR2 reads YSLEER. The CDR3 covers 16 residues. The V gene lost 0 bases and the J gene lost 5 bases, with 17 bases spanning the gap. In nucleotides, the CDR3 is TGCGCCAGCAGCCAAGATCGAGGCAGGGTTGGCGACGAGCAGTACTTC. Its protein is CASSQDRGRVGDEQYF.

CDR3 in DNA: TGTGCCAGCACCACTCTCGGGAGAACAGATACGCAGTATTTT. Translation: CASTTLGRTDTQYF. V usage is TRBV6-5 and J usage is TRBJ2-3, with D possibly TRBD2 on 6 matching bases. Trimming left V 7 bases short and J 3 bases short, with 14 bases between. The CDR3 sequence is 14 residues long. CDR1 and CDR2 (germline): MNHEY, SVGAGI.

This sequence joins TRBV12-3 or TRBV12-4 and TRBJ1-2, with 10 bases aligning to TRBD1. Germline trimming cut 7 bases from V and 4 bases from J; bases unmatched to any gene: 6. The CDR3 extends over 14 amino acids. CDR3 sequence (DNA): TGTGCCAGCACCCTGACAGGGGGCGGCTATGGCTACACCTTC. It specifies CASTLTGGGYGYTF.